The present TCR beta chain was sequenced within a study of shared T cell receptors in the human thymus. Assay used: immunoSEQ multiplex PCR; TCRdb lists only in-frame clones, some missing. The sample lists hundreds of thousands of clones; 85% to 90% were seen once. Trimming shortened V by 3 bases and J by 5 bases, and 17 bases separated the two germline ends. This CDR3 region has 16 residues. The germline V gene encodes CDR1 ENHRY and CDR2 SYGVKD. These same records also appear under a second study, on human thymus T cells. As reported in that work: Corrective heart surgery yielded the resections from which the thymus tissue came.

This chain joins TRBV10-3 and TRBJ1-5, with D unclear. The specimen sequenced was thymocytes. The sequence came from a boy younger than two with a congenital heart defect. CDR3 residues: CAISDLWGGSDQPQHF. As DNA, the CDR3 is TGTGCCATCAGTGATCTATGGGGAGGGAGCGATCAGCCCCAGCATTTT.